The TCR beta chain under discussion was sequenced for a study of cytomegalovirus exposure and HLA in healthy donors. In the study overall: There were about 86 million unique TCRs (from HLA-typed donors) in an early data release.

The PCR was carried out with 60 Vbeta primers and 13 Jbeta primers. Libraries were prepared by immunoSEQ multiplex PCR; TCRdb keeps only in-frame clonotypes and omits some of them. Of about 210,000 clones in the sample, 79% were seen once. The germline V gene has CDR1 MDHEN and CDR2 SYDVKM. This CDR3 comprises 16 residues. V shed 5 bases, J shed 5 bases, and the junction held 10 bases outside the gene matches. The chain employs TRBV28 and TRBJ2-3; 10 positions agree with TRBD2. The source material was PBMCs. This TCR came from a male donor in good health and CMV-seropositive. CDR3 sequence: CASSESGRAGVDTQYF. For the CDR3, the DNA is TGTGCCAGCAGTGAAAGCGGGAGGGCCGGAGTAGATACGCAGTATTTT.